The present entry profiles one T cell receptor (beta chain) with its context. Its target is unknown. PCR amplification relied on 60 Vbeta primers (plus 13 Jbeta primers). The assay was immunoSEQ multiplex PCR, and TCRdb's table has in-frame clones only and misses some. Among about 100,000 clones listed, roughly 80% were seen once. The CDR3 has 13 residues. Germline values: CDR1 MNHEY, CDR2 SVGAGI. V shed 4 bases and J shed 8 bases, with 14 bases lying between them. This record belongs to a study of cytomegalovirus exposure and HLA in healthy donors. On the study more broadly: Earlier results showed 90 million to 120 million unique TCR beta sequences derived from some 180 million T cells. Whole-study results and caveats: Per a prior analysis, the majority of TCR beta V segments were productive roughly 87% or roughly 30% of the time. The majority of TCR sequences were rare, yet some public TCRs appeared in many donors. Apart from CMV serostatus, no immune exposure information was available.

This clonotype was obtained from a male donor in good health and CMV-seropositive. Sample: PBMCs. The rearrangement uses TRBV6-5 and TRBJ1-2, with a tentative D call TRBD1 (6 bases). CDR3 loop: CASSSRGAKGYTF. Written as DNA, the CDR3 is TGTGCCAGCAGTTCCCGGGGGGCGAAAGGCTACACCTTC.